These 21 T cell receptor beta chains came from one sample sequenced in a study of shared clonotypes between healthy human individuals (dated by TCRdb to 2020 to 2022). The method behind the library was the immunoSEQ multiplex PCR assay. TCRdb re-hosts the immuneACCESS table, in-frame sequences only. Its copies lack some clones; in the studies checked, an unresolved V gene accounts for under half of them, and the cause for the rest is not known. This sample has about 2.4 million clones in its table, and approximately 93% of those were observed once. The leading ten clones occupy around 0.4% of the sample. The sequencing sample was made of naive CD4+ T cells from PBMCs. The label giving this sample's cell subset or site can be read as: CD45RA+ positively selected. These TCRs come from a man younger than 30 in good health. Some clones in this sample may be carry-over from other donors' samples.

This chain links TRBV27 with TRBJ1-1; the match to TRBD1 covers 7 bases. The CDR3 covers 16 residues. With V trimmed by 2 bases and J by 3 bases, 9 bases remained unmatched. Germline-derived CDR1 and CDR2 are MNHEY and SMNVEV (reference sequence). CDR3 region: CASSLRAGQAYTEAFF. CDR3 bases: TGTGCCAGCAGTTTAAGGGCTGGACAGGCCTACACTGAAGCTTTCTTT.

The chain links TRBV6-5 to TRBJ1-4, with D uncertain. This CDR3 comprises 14 residues. V shed 2 bases and J shed 12 bases, with 16 bases lying between them. Germline CDR1 is MNHEY and CDR2 is SVGAGI. The DNA for the CDR3 is TGTGCCAGCAGTTACCGGATGGTCGGCGAGGAACTGTTTTTT. This translates into CASSYRMVGEELFF.

This sequence joins TRBV13 and TRBJ2-7; 7 bases align to TRBD1. The CDR3 has 16 amino acids. V lost 8 bases to trimming and J lost 0 bases; unmatched junction nucleotides: 13. Looked up from germline, CDR1 is PRHDT and CDR2 is FYEKMQ (reference sequence). CDR3 protein: CASQRGGRGTSYEQYF. The CDR3 DNA is TGTGCCAGCCAACGAGGGGGCAGGGGGACCTCCTACGAGCAGTACTTC.

This clone has a single count. The rearrangement links TRBV7-3 to TRBJ2-1; D gene uncertain. V lost 5 bases, J lost 2 bases, and 13 bases lay in between. Germline CDR1 is SGHTA and CDR2 is FQGTGA. The length of the CDR3 is 15 residues. CDR3 in DNA: TGTGCCAGCAGCATTAGCAGTGAACCCTACAATGAGCAGTTCTTC. This translates into CASSISSEPYNEQFF.

Notes on this clone: Different DNA sequences within this sample yield the same CDR3. The chain combines TRBV2 with TRBJ2-1, with D possibly matching TRBD2 (5 bases). V was clipped by 8 bases and J by 1 base, with 6 bases between them. This CDR3 has 12 residues. Germline V gene data show CDR1 as SNHLY and CDR2 as FYNNEI. CDR3 loop: CASRDSYNEQFF. Here the CDR3 DNA reads TGTGCCAGCCGGGATTCCTACAATGAGCAGTTCTTC.

This clone turned up a few times. The gene calls are TRBV29-1 and TRBJ1-1; D perhaps matches TRBD1 (6 bases). V shed 0 bases and J shed 5 bases, with 10 bases lying between them. Germline V gene lookup returns CDR1 SQVTM and CDR2 ANQGSEA. CDR3 length equals 13 residues. CDR3 residues: CSVEEGGGTEAFF. The DNA for the CDR3 is TGCAGCGTTGAAGAGGGAGGGGGGACTGAAGCTTTCTTT.

This clone was picked up one time. This rearrangement joins TRBV11-2 to TRBJ2-1; TRBD2 aligns across 7 bases. V lost 5 bases, J lost 6 bases, and 10 bases stayed unmatched. This CDR3 has 15 residues. Germline V gene sequence: CDR1 SGHAT, CDR2 FQNNGV. CDR3 region: CASSPSGTASNEQFF. CDR3 coding DNA: TGTGCCAGCAGCCCGAGCGGGACCGCAAGCAATGAGCAGTTCTTC.

This chain joins TRBV5-4 and TRBJ2-7, with D tentatively TRBD2 (5 bases). The CDR3 covers 15 residues. Trimming stripped 0 bases from V and 1 base from J, with 11 bases between. The V gene's germline CDR1 is SGHNT and CDR2 YYREEE (reference sequence). In nucleotides, the CDR3 is TGTGCCAGCAGCTTGGCCGTGGGAGAGTCCTACGAGCAGTACTTC. It codes for CASSLAVGESYEQYF. Complete variable domain (other parts from reference TRBV5-4 and TRBJ2-7): ETGVTQSPTHLIKTRGQQVTLRCSSQSGHNTVSWYQQALGQGPQFIFQYYREEENGRGNFPPRFSGLQFPNYSSELNVNALELDDSALYLCASSLAVGESYEQYFGPGTRLTVT.

This chain uses TRBV5-1 with TRBJ1-5; D not certain. Germline loops: CDR1 SGHRS, CDR2 YFSETQ. The V end was cut by 4 bases, the J end by 3 bases, with 14 bases between. The CDR3 is 15 residues long. The chain's CDR3 is CASSVDTGPNQPQHF. DNA for the CDR3: TGCGCCAGCAGCGTCGATACCGGGCCCAATCAGCCCCAGCATTTT.

The chain links TRBV7-3 to TRBJ1-5; possible D gene TRBD1, 5 bases. The germline V and J ends were trimmed by 3 bases and 11 bases, with 14 bases remaining between them. The CDR3 loop spans 13 amino acids. Germline V gives CDR1 SGHTA, CDR2 FQGTGA. The CDR3 is CASSLGQGSAQHF. The CDR3 nucleotides read TGTGCCAGCAGCTTGGGTCAGGGATCAGCCCAGCATTTT.

The rearrangement links TRBV5-6 to TRBJ2-2; tentative D call: TRBD2 (5 bases). The CDR3 is 13 amino acids. Trimming took off 4 bases at V and 8 bases at J, with 12 bases between the two ends. Germline V gene sequence: CDR1 SGHDT, CDR2 YYEEEE. CDR3 residues: CASSIPPGGELFF. The CDR3 nucleotides are TGTGCCAGCAGCATACCTCCGGGGGGGGAGCTGTTTTTT.

This chain joins TRBV5-1 and TRBJ1-2; 7 positions agree with TRBD1. This CDR3 is 15 amino acids long. Looked up from germline, CDR1 is SGHRS and CDR2 is YFSETQ. The V gene end was trimmed by 3 bases and the J gene end by 2 bases; junction bases not matched to a gene: 7. This CDR3 is CASSYSGTDNYGYTF. The DNA for the CDR3 is TGCGCCAGCAGCTATTCCGGGACAGACAACTATGGCTACACCTTC.

This clone was detected only once. The rearrangement links TRBV5-1 to TRBJ2-5; 7 positions match TRBD1. The CDR3 is 13 amino acids. Germline V gene sequence: CDR1 SGHRS, CDR2 YFSETQ. V shed 4 bases and J 3 bases; nucleotides not matched to a gene: 3. The CDR3 region has the DNA TGCGCCAGCAGCCAGGGGACAGAAGAGACCCAGTACTTC. Translating it yields CASSQGTEETQYF.

This rearrangement joins TRBV5-1 to TRBJ2-2, with 11 bases aligning to TRBD2. Unmatched junction bases numbered 10, after V lost 4 bases and J lost 5 bases. The CDR3 is 17 amino acids. CDR1 and CDR2 from the germline V gene are SGHRS and YFSETQ. The CDR3 loop is CASSPTPRLAGTGELFF. Here the CDR3 DNA reads TGCGCCAGCAGCCCTACCCCTCGACTAGCGGGAACCGGGGAGCTGTTTTTT.

The J gene is TRBJ1-1, the V gene TRBV6-5; D unresolved. The V gene lost 6 bases and the J gene lost 2 bases, with 10 bases spanning the gap. The CDR3 sequence is 13 residues long. Per germline, CDR1 MNHEY and CDR2 SVGAGI. The CDR3 region has the DNA TGTGCCAGCAGCCCGACAATTAACACTGAAGCTTTCTTT. Protein: CASSPTINTEAFF.

CDR3 nucleotide sequence: TGTGCCAGCAGGGGGGACGGTCCACTGTTTTTT. As protein: CASRGDGPLFF. This sequence joins TRBV6-5 and TRBJ1-4; tentative D call: TRBD1 (5 bases). This CDR3 region has 11 residues. CDR1 is MNHEY, CDR2 SVGAGI, per germline. Trimming removed 6 bases from V and 13 bases from J, with 12 bases in between.

The chain uses TRBV6-5 and TRBJ1-2, with 8 bases that match TRBD1. J was trimmed by 6 bases and V by 6 bases; bases with no gene match: 9. The CDR3 runs 14 residues. Germline V gene data show CDR1 as MNHEY and CDR2 as SVGAGI. CDR3 nucleotide sequence: TGTGCCAGCAGGCCCGCAGGGGGCCTGGATGGCTACACCTTC. Translation: CASRPAGGLDGYTF.

This clone was picked up a small number of times. This chain connects TRBV28 to TRBJ1-1, with unresolved D. V shed 2 bases and J shed 8 bases, with 15 bases lying between them. The CDR3 spans 14 residues. CDR1 is MDHEN and CDR2 is SYDVKM in the germline V gene. The CDR3 reads CASSLGQARLEAFF. Here the CDR3 DNA reads TGTGCCAGCAGTTTAGGGCAGGCCCGTCTAGAAGCTTTCTTT.

The rearrangement uses TRBV9 and TRBJ2-1; D remains ambiguous. V was cut by 3 bases and J by 5 bases, with 15 bases left in between. The CDR3 sequence is 15 residues long. Germline CDR1 is SGDLS and CDR2 is YYNGEE. The CDR3 sequence: CASSGEVLVNNEQFF. The CDR3, as DNA: TGTGCCAGCAGCGGAGAGGTTTTGGTAAACAATGAGCAGTTCTTC.

The rearrangement joins TRBV28 to TRBJ1-1; D is uncertain. Trimming pared 2 bases from V and 5 bases from J, leaving 15 bases between. Germline-derived CDR1 and CDR2 are MDHEN and SYDVKM. The CDR3 extends over 15 amino acids. The CDR3 DNA reads TGTGCCAGCAGTTTAAATGCCCTGCTCTGGACTGAAGCTTTCTTT. Protein: CASSLNALLWTEAFF. Filled out from reference TRBV28 and TRBJ1-1, the complete variable domain reads DVKVTQSSRYLVKRTGEKVFLECVQDMDHENMFWYRQDPGLGLRLIYFSYDVKMKEKGDIPEGYSVSREKKERFSLILESASTNQTSMYLCASSLNALLWTEAFFGQGTRLTVV.

V and J are TRBV20-1 and TRBJ2-1, with D tentatively TRBD2 (5 bases). This CDR3 region has 11 residues. V was cut by 5 bases and J by 10 bases, with 12 bases left in between. Germline assignment: CDR1 DFQATT and CDR2 SNEGSKA (reference sequence). CDR3 DNA: TGCAGTGCTCCACTAGGTGGCGAGCAGTTCTTC. Translating it yields CSAPLGGEQFF.